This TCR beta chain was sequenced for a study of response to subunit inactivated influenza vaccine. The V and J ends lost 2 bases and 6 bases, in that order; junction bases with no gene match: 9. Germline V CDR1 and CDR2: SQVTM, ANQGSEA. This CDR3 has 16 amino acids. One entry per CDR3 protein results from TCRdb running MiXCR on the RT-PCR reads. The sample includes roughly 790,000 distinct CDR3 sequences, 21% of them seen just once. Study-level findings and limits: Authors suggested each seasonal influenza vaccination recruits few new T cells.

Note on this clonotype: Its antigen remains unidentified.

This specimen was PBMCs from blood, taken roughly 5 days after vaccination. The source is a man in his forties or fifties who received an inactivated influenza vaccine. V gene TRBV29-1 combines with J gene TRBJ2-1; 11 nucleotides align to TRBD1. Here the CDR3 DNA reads TGCAGCGTTGAACTTCCCCAGGGGACAGGGGGCAATGAGCAGTTCTTC. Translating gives CSVELPQGTGGNEQFF.